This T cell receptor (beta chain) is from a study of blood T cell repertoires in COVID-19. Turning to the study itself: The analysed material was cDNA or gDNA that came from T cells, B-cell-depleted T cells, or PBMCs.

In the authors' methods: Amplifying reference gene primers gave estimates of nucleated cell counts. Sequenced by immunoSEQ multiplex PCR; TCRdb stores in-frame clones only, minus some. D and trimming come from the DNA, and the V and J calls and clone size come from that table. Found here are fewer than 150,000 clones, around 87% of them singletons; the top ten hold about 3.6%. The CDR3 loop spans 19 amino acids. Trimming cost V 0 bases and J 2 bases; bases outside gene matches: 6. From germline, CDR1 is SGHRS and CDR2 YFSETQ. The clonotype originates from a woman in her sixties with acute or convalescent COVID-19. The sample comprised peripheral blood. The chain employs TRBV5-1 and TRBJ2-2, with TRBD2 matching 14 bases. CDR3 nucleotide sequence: TGCGCCAGCAGCTTGGCCGGGGGACTAGCGGGAGTAAACACCGGGGAGCTGTTTTTT. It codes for CASSLAGGLAGVNTGELFF.